The T cell receptor (beta chain) described here comes from a study of T cells expressing NK-cell markers. Study as a whole: Sorted CD3+CD56-NKG2C+, CD3+CD56+NKG2C- and CD3+CD56+NKG2C+ T cells were the source of the TCR beta repertoires. Points from the study as a whole: In a group of about 6 donors, dominant NKG2C+ clonotypes represented 1.0-7.0% of CD8+ T cells. A few donors' CD3+CD56-NKG2C+ cells were dominated by the same clonotypes.

Template switching by 5'RACE with UMIs generated the TCR beta cDNA. Following a re-call of the 5' RACE reads, TCRdb has one entry per CDR3 protein and lacks DNA. This repertoire includes 250,000 to 300,000 distinct CDR3 sequences. For this clonotype: What it binds is unknown.

The germline V gene has CDR1 SNHLY and CDR2 FYNNEI. CDR3 length equals 15 residues. The receptor was derived from a man aged 18 to 29 in good health. The sequencing input was blood T cells: a sorted CD56 or NKG2C T cell subset, CD4+ or CD8+ T cells, or bulk PBMC T cells (not recorded which). The rearrangement links TRBV2 to TRBJ2-5; TCRdb's D gene call, TRBD1, goes unchecked for lack of DNA. The CDR3 sequence is CASSEDRGYQETQYF.